Shown below are 5 T cell receptor beta chains from a single sample sequenced in a study of shared clonotypes between healthy human individuals. Naive CD8 cells comprised CD45RO-negative, CCR7-positively selected cells, excluding terminally differentiated effector memory CD45RA+ cells. Here immunoSEQ multiplex PCR was the method, and the copy in TCRdb shows in-frame clones only, minus some. The data contain hundreds of thousands of clones, approximately 96% of them singletons. The material sequenced was naive CD8+ T cells sorted from blood. Receptors originate from a woman aged 30 to 39 in good health.

The J gene is TRBJ2-7, the V gene TRBV13; TRBD1 might be the D (6 bases). Per the germline V gene, CDR1 is PRHDT and CDR2 is FYEKMQ (reference sequence). V lost 1 base and J lost 3, with 13 bases in between. The CDR3 sequence is 15 residues long. CDR3 protein: CASSLAGVNIYEQYF. In DNA form, the CDR3 reads TGTGCCAGCAGCTTAGCAGGGGTCAATATCTACGAGCAGTACTTC.

This chain uses TRBV7-8 with TRBJ2-1, with a weak D call TRBD2 (6 bases). The CDR3 consists of 18 residues. V shed 0 bases and J shed 2 bases, with 17 bases lying between them. The germline V gene encodes CDR1 SGHVS and CDR2 FQNEAQ. Here the CDR3 DNA reads TGTGCCAGCAGCTTAGCCATGGATGTGGGAGGTGCCTACAATGAGCAGTTCTTC. This sequence encodes CASSLAMDVGGAYNEQFF.

This chain uses TRBV28 with TRBJ2-3; D assignment may be TRBD1 or TRBD2 (7 bases each). Germline-derived CDR1 and CDR2 are MDHEN and SYDVKM. Trimming shortened V by 3 bases and J by 4 bases, and 14 bases separated the two germline ends. CDR3 size: 15 residues. CDR3 residues: CASSFRGRGADTQYF. CDR3 coding DNA: TGTGCCAGCAGTTTCAGGGGGAGGGGCGCAGATACGCAGTATTTT.

The J gene is TRBJ2-7, the V gene TRBV29-1; 13 bases line up with TRBD2. Germline assignment: CDR1 SQVTM and CDR2 ANQGSEA. The trim removed 5 bases at V and 5 bases at J, leaving 9 bases unmatched. This CDR3 is built from 15 residues. The DNA of the CDR3 is TGCAGCGTTAAGCGGACTAGCGGGAGTTTCGACGAGCAGTACTTC. Its translation: CSVKRTSGSFDEQYF.

The rearrangement links TRBV28 to TRBJ2-1; D possibly matches TRBD1 or TRBD2 (5 bases each). The CDR3 runs to 14 residues. Germline CDR1 is MDHEN and CDR2 is SYDVKM. V was pared by 4 bases and J by 8 bases, with 15 bases between. CDR3 loop: CASSSLRDGDEQFF. The CDR3 DNA reads as TGTGCCAGCAGTTCCCTACGGGACGGTGATGAGCAGTTCTTC.